The clone carrying this TCR beta chain was counted between two and nine times. The treatment is: roughly 20 received Ad26.COV2.S at low or high dose, single or two shots; about 5 received placebo; per-sample allocation not given. At day 63 after the first vaccine or placebo injection, samples were drawn. These data come from a study of Ad26.COV2.S vaccination and SARS-CoV-2 variants. Clones were sequenced by immunoSEQ multiplex PCR, and TCRdb holds only the in-frame ones, with some missing. This table holds approximately 340,000 clones, roughly 85% found once. The CDR3 has 14 amino acids. Germline V gene sequence: CDR1 SGDLS, CDR2 YYNGEE. V lost 0 bases, J lost 8 bases, and 14 bases lay in between.

This chain uses TRBV9 with TRBJ1-1, with D maybe TRBD1 (5 bases). Sample: peripheral blood, taken in a trial of Ad26.COV2.S vaccine versus placebo. This sequence was found in a person between 18 and 65 years old who received the Ad26.COV2.S COVID-19 vaccine or a placebo. In DNA, the CDR3 is TGTGCCAGCAGCGTAGGAGCTGGGGCCCACGAAGCTTTCTTT. This codes for CASSVGAGAHEAFF.